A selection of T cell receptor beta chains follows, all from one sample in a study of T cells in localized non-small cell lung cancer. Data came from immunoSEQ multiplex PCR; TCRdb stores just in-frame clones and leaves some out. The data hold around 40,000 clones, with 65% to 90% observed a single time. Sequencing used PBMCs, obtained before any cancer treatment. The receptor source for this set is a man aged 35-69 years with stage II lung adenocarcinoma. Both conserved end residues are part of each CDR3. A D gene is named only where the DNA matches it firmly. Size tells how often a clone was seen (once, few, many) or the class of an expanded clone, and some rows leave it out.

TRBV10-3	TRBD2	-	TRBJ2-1	TGTGCCATCAGTGAGGGGACTAGCGGGACTTATGAGCAGTTCTTC	CAISEGTSGTYEQFF
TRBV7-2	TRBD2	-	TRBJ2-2	TGTGCCAGCAGCCTAAGACTAGCGGGAGGGGCGAACACCGGGGAGCTGTTTTTT	CASSLRLAGGANTGELFF
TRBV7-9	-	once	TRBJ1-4	TGTGCCAGCAGCTTTTCGGGGCTCTATGAAAAACTGTTTTTT	CASSFSGLYEKLFF
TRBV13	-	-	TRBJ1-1	TGTGCCAGCAGCTTGGGCAGGGGCTGGGTGGACACTGAAGCTTTCTTT	CASSLGRGWVDTEAFF
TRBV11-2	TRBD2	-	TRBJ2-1	TGTGCCAGCAGCTTAGGGCTAGCGGTGGGCTATGAGCAGTTCTTC	CASSLGLAVGYEQFF
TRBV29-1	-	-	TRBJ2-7	TGCAGCGTTGATGGAGGAAATTCCTACGAGCAGTACTTC	CSVDGGNSYEQYF
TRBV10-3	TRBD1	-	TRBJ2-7	TGTGCCATCAGTGAGTCGAGCCAGGGGGCGCGGGAGCAGTACTTC	CAISESSQGAREQYF
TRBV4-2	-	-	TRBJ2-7	TGTGCCAGCACCTCAAAAGGGGGCTACGAGCAGTACTTC	CASTSKGGYEQYF
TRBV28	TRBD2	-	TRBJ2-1	TGTGCCAGCGGTACTAGCGGGATAAATGAGCAGTTCTTC	CASGTSGINEQFF
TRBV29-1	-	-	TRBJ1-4	TGCAGCGTTTACATCGCAACTAATGAAAAACTGTTTTTT	CSVYIATNEKLFF
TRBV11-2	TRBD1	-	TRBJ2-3	TGTGCCAGCAGCCACAGGGGGCATAGCACAGATACGCAGTATTTT	CASSHRGHSTDTQYF
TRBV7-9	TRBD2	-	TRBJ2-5	TGTGCCAGCAGGTCCACTAGCGAGGAGACCCAGTACTTC	CASRSTSEETQYF
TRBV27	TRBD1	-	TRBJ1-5	TGTGCCAGCAGTTTATCGCGACAGGGAAGGAATCAGCCCCAGCATTTT	CASSLSRQGRNQPQHF
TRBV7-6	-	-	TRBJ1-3	TGTGCCAGCAGCCCCATCGGGAGGAAGAATGGAAACACCATATATTTT	CASSPIGRKNGNTIYF
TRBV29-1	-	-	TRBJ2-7	TGCAGCGTTGAAGATTTTGGGGGGCGCGAGCAGTACTTC	CSVEDFGGREQYF
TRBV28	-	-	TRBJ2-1	TGTGCCAGCAGTCTCGAAGGCGGCAATGAGCAGTTCTTC	CASSLEGGNEQFF
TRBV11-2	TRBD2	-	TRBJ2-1	TGTGCCAGCAGCTGGCCCGAGCGGGGAAGCTCCTACAATGAGCAGTTCTTC	CASSWPERGSSYNEQFF
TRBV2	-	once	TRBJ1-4	TGTGCCAGCAGTGAAGCGGGGGTGGGGAATGAAAAACTGTTTTTT	CASSEAGVGNEKLFF
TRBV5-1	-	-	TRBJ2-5	TGCGCCAGCAGCTTGGGGCCAGAAGAGACCCAGTACTTC	CASSLGPEETQYF